The T cell receptor beta chain under discussion was sequenced for a study of cytomegalovirus exposure and HLA in healthy donors. Study results and caveats: In a later analysis, a missense DCLRE1C variant was linked to TCR beta V- and J-gene trimming. At a 0.05 false discovery rate, a later analysis found approximately 17,000 TCR beta sequences to be associated with HLA alleles.

The germline V gene encodes CDR1 KGHSH and CDR2 LQKENI. This CDR3 has 14 amino acids. The primer mix had 60 Vbeta and 13 Jbeta primers. Here immunoSEQ multiplex PCR was the method, and the copy in TCRdb shows in-frame clones only, minus some. The table includes roughly 230,000 clones, about 90% detected once. Details on this clone: Antigen: not known. The junction departs from germline at one end; a sequencing error may be responsible.

The receptor was derived from a girl aged 2-10 years in good health and CMV-seronegative. V usage is TRBV18 and J usage is TRBJ2-1; 8 bases line up with TRBD1. The sequenced sample consisted of PBMCs. CDR3 sequence: CATSGQGITNEQFF. The CDR3 coding sequence is TGTGCCACCTCAGGACAGGGAATTACCAATGAGCAGTTCTTC.